This record concerns one T cell receptor beta chain sequence. Compared with germline, one end of the junction differs, possibly owing to a read error. This entry belongs to a study of blood T cell repertoires in COVID-19. The CDR3 runs 16 residues. CDR1 and CDR2 (germline): SGHAT, FQNNGV. As originally analysed: Quantification of nucleated cells was approximated via reference gene primer amplification. TCRdb's copy holds only in-frame clones and misses some; the assay was immunoSEQ multiplex PCR. That table gives V, J and clone size, and the DNA gave D and trimming. The table shows about 280,000 clones, with more than 75% occurring only once.

This chain links TRBV11-2 with TRBJ2-7; 10 bases are shared with TRBD1. Sequences were obtained from peripheral blood. The TCR was taken from a woman between 25 and 40 years old who had recovered from COVID-19. CDR3 protein: CASSFTPGQGSFEQYF. The CDR3 nucleotides are TGTGCCAGCAGTTTTACACCGGGACAGGGGTCCTTCGAGCAGTACTTC.